These T cell receptor beta chains were read from a single sample in a study of blood T cells in healthy people across ages. TCRdb re-called the 5' RACE reads with MiXCR, one entry per CDR3 protein. The profile shows approximately 830,000 distinct CDR3 sequences, 62% of them singletons. Sequenced: blood. All receptors come from a man in his thirties or forties in good health. The CDR3 runs from the conserved cysteine through the conserved F or W. D genes are given only for firm matches. Size is omitted from some rows. Given values are once, few, many or a class for expanded clones.

length	J	D	size	V	CDR3	DNA
16	TRBJ2-3	TRBD2	many	TRBV4-2	CASSQEVAGDPDTQYF	TGTGCCAGCAGCCAAGAAGTAGCGGGGGATCCCGATACGCAGTATTTT
12	TRBJ2-3	.	.	TRBV2	CASRTTAWKQYF	TGTGCCAGCCGGACGACCGCGTGGAAGCAGTATTTT
15	TRBJ1-6	.	.	TRBV28	CASLSGSSYNSPLHF	TGTGCCAGTTTGAGTGGGAGCTCCTATAATTCACCCCTCCACTTT
15	TRBJ2-1	.	.	TRBV7-2	CASSTDRPAYNEQFF	TGTGCCAGCAGCACCGACCGTCCCGCCTACAATGAGCAGTTCTTC
13	TRBJ2-5	.	.	TRBV29-1	CSVDGGLGETQYF	TGCAGCGTTGACGGGGGGCTGGGGGAGACCCAGTACTTC
14	TRBJ2-7	.	.	TRBV27	CASSLYGTRYEQYF	TGTGCCAGCAGTTTATACGGGACACGCTACGAGCAGTACTTC
13	TRBJ1-1	.	.	TRBV5-1	CASSPLRGTEAFF	TGCGCCAGCAGCCCGCTGCGGGGGACTGAAGCTTTCTTT
14	TRBJ2-3	.	.	TRBV12-3/TRBV12-4	CASSFDTSTDTQYF	TGTGCCAGCAGTTTTGACACTAGCACAGATACGCAGTATTTT
14	TRBJ2-5	.	.	TRBV7-2	CASSLAPTDNEQYF	TGTGCCAGCAGCTTAGCCCCGACAGACAATGAGCAGTACTTC
16	TRBJ2-3	TRBD2	.	TRBV20-1	CSARDIAGGPADTQYF	TGCAGTGCTAGAGATATAGCGGGGGGGCCGGCAGATACGCAGTATTTT
14	TRBJ1-5	TRBD1	.	TRBV20-1	CSAIRTGQNQPQHF	TGCAGTGCTATCCGAACGGGACAGAATCAGCCCCAGCATTTT
16	TRBJ2-5	TRBD2	once	TRBV5-1	CASSFRSGELQETQYF	TGCGCCAGCAGCTTCCGTAGCGGGGAACTTCAAGAGACCCAGTACTTC
13	TRBJ2-1	.	.	TRBV2	CASTKDSLGEQFF	TGTGCCAGCACTAAGGACTCCTTGGGGGAGCAGTTCTTC
13	TRBJ1-1	.	.	TRBV7-2	CASSFTLNTEAFF	TGTGCCAGCAGCTTTACCCTGAACACTGAAGCTTTCTTT
14	TRBJ2-3	.	few	TRBV29-1	CSVMPGSDGDTQYF	TGCAGCGTTATGCCAGGGTCGGATGGAGATACGCAGTATTTT
15	TRBJ2-3	TRBD1	.	TRBV5-1	CASSTGRGSTDTQYF	TGCGCCAGCAGCACGGGCAGGGGGAGCACAGATACGCAGTATTTT
16	TRBJ2-1	.	.	TRBV7-2	CASSHTAWDGGNEQFF	TGTGCCAGCAGCCACACGGCATGGGATGGGGGAAATGAGCAGTTCTTC
14	TRBJ2-7	TRBD1	.	TRBV12-3/TRBV12-4	CASSQRTGGYEQYF	TGTGCCAGCAGTCAGCGGACAGGGGGCTACGAGCAGTACTTC
14	TRBJ2-5	TRBD1	.	TRBV10-3	CAISERTGEETQYF	TGTGCCATCAGTGAACGGACAGGGGAAGAGACCCAGTACTTC
15	TRBJ2-3	TRBD2	.	TRBV12-3/TRBV12-4	CASSWGGLAVWSQYF	TGTGCCAGCAGTTGGGGGGGTCTAGCTGTTTGGTCGCAGTATTTT
14	TRBJ1-4	TRBD1	.	TRBV28	CASSSTGENEKLFF	TGTGCCAGCAGTTCCACAGGGGAAAATGAAAAACTGTTTTTT
14	TRBJ2-1	.	few	TRBV10-3	CAISLESSYNEQFF	TGTGCCATCAGTTTAGAGAGCTCCTACAATGAGCAGTTCTTC
13	TRBJ2-5	TRBD2	.	TRBV20-1	CSVETSGQETQYF	TGCAGTGTCGAGACTAGCGGACAAGAGACCCAGTACTTC
14	TRBJ2-5	.	few	TRBV4-2	CASSQDLREETQYF	TGTGCCAGCAGCCAAGATTTACGGGAGGAGACCCAGTACTTC
15	TRBJ2-3	.	.	TRBV4-3	CASSQEGRSTDTQYF	TGCGCCAGCAGCCAAGAAGGGCGTTCCACAGATACGCAGTATTTT
17	TRBJ2-1	TRBD2	.	TRBV5-1	CASSAPKGGGAEDEQFF	TGCGCCAGCAGCGCACCCAAAGGCGGGGGAGCGGAAGATGAGCAGTTCTTC
13	TRBJ2-7	.	.	TRBV21-1	CASSRKTFYEQYF	TGTGCCAGCAGCAGAAAAACCTTCTACGAGCAGTACTTC
12	TRBJ2-1	TRBD1	.	TRBV5-1	CASRSGGNEQFF	TGCGCCAGCAGATCAGGGGGTAATGAGCAGTTCTTC
14	TRBJ2-5	TRBD1	.	TRBV5-1	CASSMGQFQETQYF	TGCGCCAGCAGCATGGGACAGTTTCAAGAGACCCAGTACTTC
16	TRBJ2-7	.	.	TRBV15	CATSRDQEGAAYEQYF	TGTGCCACCAGCAGAGATCAGGAAGGGGCCGCCTACGAGCAGTACTTC
15	TRBJ2-1	.	.	TRBV9	CASSVAGHGNNEQFF	TGTGCCAGCAGCGTAGCCGGACACGGGAACAATGAGCAGTTCTTC
16	TRBJ2-1	.	.	TRBV6-6	CASSYSRRADYSEQFF	TGTGCCAGCAGTTACTCGAGGCGAGCAGACTACAGTGAGCAGTTCTTC
14	TRBJ2-5	TRBD1	.	TRBV4-2	CASSQRGQRETQYF	TGTGCCAGCAGCCAACGGGGACAGCGAGAGACCCAGTACTTC
14	TRBJ1-6	TRBD1	.	TRBV27	CASSLRDRQSPLHF	TGTGCCAGCAGTTTAAGGGACAGACAGTCACCCCTCCACTTT
15	TRBJ1-4	.	once	TRBV9	CASSVDRQANEKLFF	TGTGCCAGCAGCGTTGACAGGCAAGCTAATGAAAAACTGTTTTTT
15	TRBJ2-5	.	.	TRBV12-3/TRBV12-4	CASSFGNRVGETQYF	TGTGCCAGCAGCTTCGGGAACAGGGTAGGAGAGACCCAGTACTTC
11	TRBJ2-5	TRBD2	few	TRBV6-5	CASTLAGEQYF	TGTGCCAGCACTTTGGCGGGAGAGCAGTACTTC
15	TRBJ2-7	.	.	TRBV13	CASSLLQTPRGEQYF	TGTGCCAGCAGCCTTCTTCAGACTCCACGGGGCGAGCAGTACTTC
15	TRBJ2-5	TRBD1	.	TRBV12-3/TRBV12-4	CASRYSGTGQETQYF	TGTGCCAGCAGGTACTCCGGGACAGGACAAGAGACCCAGTACTTC
15	TRBJ2-3	TRBD2	.	TRBV20-1	CSARDPTSGLDTQYF	TGCAGTGCTAGAGATCCGACTAGCGGGCTAGATACGCAGTATTTT
15	TRBJ2-1	TRBD2	once	TRBV9	CASSVAGSGGNEQFF	TGTGCCAGCAGCGTAGCGGGTAGCGGGGGCAATGAGCAGTTCTTC
16	TRBJ2-3	TRBD2	.	TRBV7-3	CASSLMGLAGGDTQYF	TGTGCCAGCAGCTTAATGGGACTAGCGGGGGGAGATACGCAGTATTTT
15	TRBJ2-1	TRBD2	.	TRBV20-1	CSARLAGGRYNEQFF	TGCAGTGCTCGACTAGCGGGGGGGCGCTACAATGAGCAGTTCTTC
14	TRBJ2-7	TRBD1	.	TRBV29-1	CSVVEQGLPYEQYF	TGCAGCGTTGTCGAACAGGGGCTCCCCTACGAGCAGTACTTC
15	TRBJ1-2	.	few	TRBV4-3	CASSQDRRGGDGYTF	TGCGCCAGCAGCCAAGATCGAAGGGGGGGGGATGGCTACACCTTC
13	TRBJ2-5	TRBD2	.	TRBV20-1	CSSRRPGGETQYF	TGCAGCAGTAGACGGCCGGGGGGGGAGACCCAGTACTTC
16	TRBJ2-6	TRBD2	.	TRBV29-1	CSVGEGTWSGANVLTF	TGCAGCGTTGGGGAGGGGACGTGGTCTGGGGCCAACGTCCTGACTTTC
13	TRBJ1-2	.	.	TRBV3-1	CASSQVNGYGYTF	TGTGCCAGCAGCCAAGTTAACGGGTATGGCTACACCTTC